Following are 13 T cell receptor beta chains from one sample sequenced in a study of early T cells in non-severe SARS-CoV-2 infection (dated by TCRdb to about 2021). The method behind the library was 5' RACE. The sequencer was a NextSeq 500. The raw public data were reprocessed by TCRdb itself: fastp quality trimming at Q25, MiXCR clonotype calling, in-frame beta chains only. Each CDR3 protein appears once, grouped with its most common genes and DNA. This sample holds under 95,000 distinct CDR3 sequences; approximately 12% were observed only once. The top ten clonotypes cover about 3.5% of the sample. The sequencing sample was made of whole blood. The receptors were gathered from an adult who was a healthcare worker with PCR-confirmed SARS-CoV-2 infection or an uninfected control (not recorded which).

As for this clonotype: Compared with germline, one end of the junction differs, possibly owing to a read error. This sequence joins TRBV3-1 and TRBJ2-7; D is perhaps TRBD2 (6 bases). Germline lookup yields CDR1 LGHDT and CDR2 YNNKEL (reference sequence). CDR3 size: 16 residues. Written as DNA, the CDR3 is TGTGCCAGCAGCCAAGATCAGGGAGGCCCATCCTACAAGCAGTACTTC. Translated: CASSQDQGGPSYKQYF.

This clonotype was found a few times. J is TRBJ2-2 and V is TRBV7-2; D might be TRBD1 (6 bases). The germline V and J ends were trimmed by 5 bases and 14 bases, with 15 bases remaining between them. CDR1 is SGHTA and CDR2 is FQGNSA in the germline V gene. CDR3 size: 12 residues. The CDR3 loop reads CASSRDTLRLFF. The CDR3 DNA reads TGTGCCAGCAGCCGGGACACACTCAGACTGTTTTTT.

This clonotype was detected only a few times. The V call is TRBV3-1, the J call TRBJ1-1; tentatively, D is TRBD1 (5 bases). CDR3 length: 12 residues. V dropped 0 bases and J dropped 11 bases, with 10 bases sitting between them. The germline CDR1 and CDR2 sequences are LGHDT and YNNKEL (reference sequence). The CDR3 spells CASSQDRGKAFF. In DNA, the CDR3 is TGTGCCAGCAGCCAAGATAGGGGTAAGGCTTTCTTT.

This clonotype was detected only a few times. Germline and junction disagree at one end, which may indicate a read error. The chain has TRBV5-1 and TRBJ2-5; tentative D call: TRBD1 (6 bases). Germline V lookup: CDR1 SGHRS, CDR2 YFSETQ. The CDR3 consists of 16 residues. The CDR3 sequence is CASSLPVLTGQGTQYF. The CDR3 DNA is TGCGCCAGCAGCTTGCCAGTTCTTACAGGGCAAGGGACCCAGTACTTC.

There are a few counts of this clonotype. The chain employs TRBV30 and TRBJ2-1; D tentatively reads TRBD1 or TRBD2 (5 bases each). This CDR3 comprises 13 residues. V was shortened by 3 bases and J by 2 bases, with 8 bases between the two germline ends. Germline CDR1 reads GTSNPN; CDR2 reads SVGIG (reference sequence). CDR3 DNA: TGTGCCTGGAGCCGGGGCCCCTACAATGAGCAGTTCTTC. It specifies CAWSRGPYNEQFF.

There are a few counts of this clonotype. V usage is TRBV20-1 and J usage is TRBJ2-3; D is ambiguous. The CDR3 loop spans 12 amino acids. The V and J ends lost 3 bases and 1 base respectively, with 5 bases between them. In germline, CDR1 is DFQATT, CDR2 SNEGSKA (reference sequence). The CDR3 region has the DNA TGCAGTGCTAGGGGTGGCACAGATACGCAGTATTTT. Its protein is CSARGGTDTQYF.

V is TRBV28 and J is TRBJ2-1; 11 bases match TRBD2. The CDR3 contains 20 residues. The ends lost 7 bases at V and 0 bases at J; junction bases unmatched: 17. The germline gives CDR1 MDHEN, CDR2 SYDVKM. This CDR3 is CASTPYQGLAALSSYNEQFF. DNA for the CDR3: TGTGCCAGCACACCATACCAGGGACTAGCGGCTTTAAGCTCCTACAATGAGCAGTTCTTC.

The sample holds many counts of this clonotype. The chain recombines TRBV11-2 with TRBJ2-5, with D possibly matching TRBD2 (6 bases). The ends were cut back, 5 bases at V and 4 bases at J, with 11 bases in the middle. Germline V gene lookup returns CDR1 SGHAT and CDR2 FQNNGV. This CDR3 has 13 residues. CDR3: CASSLPGGETQYF. As DNA, the CDR3 is TGTGCCAGCAGCCTTCCCGGGGGAGAGACCCAGTACTTC.

This clonotype was seen more than once but under ten times. The CDR3 DNA reads TGTGCCAGCAGCTCTATTCGACTAGCGGGAAACCCCGTGAGCTCCTACGAGCAGTACTTC. It specifies CASSSIRLAGNPVSSYEQYF. V usage is TRBV28 and J usage is TRBJ2-7; 11 nucleotides agree with TRBD2. The CDR3 length is 20 residues. Germline-derived CDR1 and CDR2 are MDHEN and SYDVKM. The ends lost 6 bases at V and 0 bases at J; junction bases unmatched: 19.

This clonotype was counted at least ten times. This rearrangement joins TRBV7-9 to TRBJ2-5, with D unresolved. The CDR3 has 13 residues. Germline V gene lookup returns CDR1 SEHNR and CDR2 FQNEAQ (reference sequence). The ends were cut back, 5 bases at V and 4 bases at J, with 11 bases in the middle. The DNA of the CDR3 is TGTGCCAGCAGCCCCCCGCGAGGAGAGACCCAGTACTTC. It is translated as CASSPPRGETQYF.

Ten or more counts support this clonotype. The genes are TRBV10-3 and TRBJ2-1; TRBD2 matches 11 bases. This CDR3 contains 16 residues. Germline CDR1 and CDR2: ENHRY and SYGVKD. V shed 8 bases, J shed 1 base, and the junction held 7 bases outside the gene matches. This chain's CDR3 is CAIAVGTSGSYNEQFF. The CDR3 nucleotides are TGTGCCATCGCGGTAGGGACTAGCGGTTCCTACAATGAGCAGTTCTTC.

The V gene is TRBV4-2, the J gene TRBJ2-1; 7 positions agree with TRBD2. From germline, CDR1 is LGHNA and CDR2 YNFKEQ. V lost 3 bases to trimming and J lost 0 bases; unmatched junction nucleotides: 5. The CDR3 totals 16 residues. The CDR3 DNA sequence: TGTGCCAGCAGCCAGCTTCAGCGGGGCTCCTACAATGAGCAGTTCTTC. This sequence encodes CASSQLQRGSYNEQFF.

In DNA, the CDR3 is TGTGCCAGCAGTCCCCGGGGACAACGGCAGTTCTTC. It specifies CASSPRGQRQFF. The chain joins TRBV28 to TRBJ2-1; tentative D call: TRBD1 (6 bases). The V gene lost 5 bases and the J gene lost 12 bases, with 14 bases spanning the gap. This CDR3 is built from 12 residues. Germline CDR1 and CDR2: MDHEN and SYDVKM. Full variable domain (rest looked up from reference TRBV28 and TRBJ2-1): DVKVTQSSRYLVKRTGEKVFLECVQDMDHENMFWYRQDPGLGLRLIYFSYDVKMKEKGDIPEGYSVSREKKERFSLILESASTNQTSMYLCASSPRGQRQFFGPGTRLTVL.